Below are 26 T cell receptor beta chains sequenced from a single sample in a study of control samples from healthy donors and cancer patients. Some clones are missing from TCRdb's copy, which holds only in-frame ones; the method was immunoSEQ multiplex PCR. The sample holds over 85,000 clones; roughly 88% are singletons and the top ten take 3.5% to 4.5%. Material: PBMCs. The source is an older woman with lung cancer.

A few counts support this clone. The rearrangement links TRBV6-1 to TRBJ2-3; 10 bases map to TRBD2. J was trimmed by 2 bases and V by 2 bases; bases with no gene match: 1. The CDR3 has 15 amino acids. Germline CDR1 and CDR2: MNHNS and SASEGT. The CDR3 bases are TGTGCCAGCAGTGAACTAGCGGGGGCCACAGATACGCAGTATTTT. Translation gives CASSELAGATDTQYF.

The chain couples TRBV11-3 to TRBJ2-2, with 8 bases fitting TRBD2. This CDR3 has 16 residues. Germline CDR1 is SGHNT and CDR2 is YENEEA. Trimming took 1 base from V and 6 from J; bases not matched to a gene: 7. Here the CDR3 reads CASSLGISGGPGELFF. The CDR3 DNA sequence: TGTGCCAGCAGCTTAGGGATCTCGGGAGGGCCCGGGGAGCTGTTTTTT.

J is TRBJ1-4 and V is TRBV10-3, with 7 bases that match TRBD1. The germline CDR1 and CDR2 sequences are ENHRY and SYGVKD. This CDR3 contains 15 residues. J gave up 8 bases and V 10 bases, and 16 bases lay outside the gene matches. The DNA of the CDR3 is TGTGCCACCAGCGAATTAACAGGGGACCGCGAAAAACTGTTTTTT. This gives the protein CATSELTGDREKLFF.

The CDR3 loop is CASSIQETQYF. CDR3 nucleotide sequence: TGTGCCAGCTCGATCCAAGAGACCCAGTACTTC. The chain carries TRBV18 and TRBJ2-5; unclear D gene. Germline CDR1 KGHSH, CDR2 LQKENI. V was clipped by 6 bases and J by 1 base, with 3 bases between them. The CDR3 extends over 11 amino acids. The full variable domain, rest sourced from reference TRBV18 and TRBJ2-5, is NAGVMQNPRHLVRRRGQEARLRCSPMKGHSHVYWYRQLPEEGLKFMVYLQKENIIDESGMPKERFSAEFPKEGPSILRIQQVVRGDSAAYFCASSIQETQYFGPGTRLLVL.

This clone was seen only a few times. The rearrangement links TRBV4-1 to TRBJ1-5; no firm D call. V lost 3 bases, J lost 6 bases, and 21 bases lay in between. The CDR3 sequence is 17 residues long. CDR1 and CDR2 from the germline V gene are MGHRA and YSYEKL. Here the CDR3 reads CASSQFTDQASGQPQHF. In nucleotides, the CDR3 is TGCGCCAGCAGCCAGTTTACGGATCAGGCAAGTGGTCAGCCCCAGCATTTT.

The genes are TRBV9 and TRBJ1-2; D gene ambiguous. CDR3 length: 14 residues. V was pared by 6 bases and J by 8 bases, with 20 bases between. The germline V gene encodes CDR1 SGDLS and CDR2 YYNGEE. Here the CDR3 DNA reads TGTGCCAGCACAGCCGACTACTATGCATTGGGCTACACCTTC. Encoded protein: CASTADYYALGYTF.

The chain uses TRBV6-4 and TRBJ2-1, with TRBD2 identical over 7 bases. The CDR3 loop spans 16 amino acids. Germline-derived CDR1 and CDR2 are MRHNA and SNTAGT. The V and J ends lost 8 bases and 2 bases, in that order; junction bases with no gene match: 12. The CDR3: CASSETWGGPYNEQFF. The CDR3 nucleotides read TGTGCCAGCTCCGAAACGTGGGGAGGGCCCTACAATGAGCAGTTCTTC.

As DNA, the CDR3 is TGTGCCAGCAGCCTCCCCGGGACAGGGGGTGCCTACGAGCAGTACTTC. Its protein is CASSLPGTGGAYEQYF. The chain is built from TRBV7-9 and TRBJ2-7, with 11 bases that match TRBD1. Germline loops: CDR1 SEHNR, CDR2 FQNEAQ (reference sequence). V gave up 5 bases and J gave up 2 bases; unmatched junction bases: 8. This CDR3 region has 16 residues.

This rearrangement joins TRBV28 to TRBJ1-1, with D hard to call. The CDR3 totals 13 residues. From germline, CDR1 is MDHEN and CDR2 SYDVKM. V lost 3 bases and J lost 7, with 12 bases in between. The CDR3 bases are TGTGCCAGCAGTTTGTTGGTGAGGAATGAAGCTTTCTTT. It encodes CASSLLVRNEAFF.

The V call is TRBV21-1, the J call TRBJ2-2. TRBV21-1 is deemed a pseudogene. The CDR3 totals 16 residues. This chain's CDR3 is CAIPYGGHLNTGELFF. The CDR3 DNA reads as TGTGCCATCCCTTACGGAGGACATCTGAACACCGGGGAGCTGTTTTTT.

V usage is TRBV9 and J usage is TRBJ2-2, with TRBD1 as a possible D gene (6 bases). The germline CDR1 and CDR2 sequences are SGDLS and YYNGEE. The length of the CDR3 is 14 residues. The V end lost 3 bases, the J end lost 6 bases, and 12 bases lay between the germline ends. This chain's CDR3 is CASSDKQGPGELFF. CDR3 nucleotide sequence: TGTGCCAGCAGCGATAAACAGGGACCCGGGGAGCTGTTTTTT.

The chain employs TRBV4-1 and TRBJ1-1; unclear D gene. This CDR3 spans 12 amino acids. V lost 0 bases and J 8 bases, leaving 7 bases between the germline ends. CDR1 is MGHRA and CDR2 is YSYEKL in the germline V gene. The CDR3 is CASSQERAEAFF. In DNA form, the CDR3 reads TGCGCCAGCAGCCAAGAACGCGCCGAAGCTTTCTTT.

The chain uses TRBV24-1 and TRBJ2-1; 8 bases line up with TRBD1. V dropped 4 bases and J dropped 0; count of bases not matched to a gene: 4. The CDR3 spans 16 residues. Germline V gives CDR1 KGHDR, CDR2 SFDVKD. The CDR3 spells CATSETGASSYNEQFF. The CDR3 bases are TGTGCCACCAGTGAGACAGGGGCTAGCTCCTACAATGAGCAGTTCTTC.

Here the CDR3 reads CASSRFGRGETQYF. The CDR3 DNA reads TGTGCCAGCAGTCGCTTCGGTCGAGGTGAGACCCAGTACTTC. The chain combines TRBV28 with TRBJ2-5; D call uncertain. This CDR3 region has 14 residues. V lost 5 bases, J lost 5 bases, and 15 bases lay in between. The V gene's germline CDR1 is MDHEN and CDR2 SYDVKM.

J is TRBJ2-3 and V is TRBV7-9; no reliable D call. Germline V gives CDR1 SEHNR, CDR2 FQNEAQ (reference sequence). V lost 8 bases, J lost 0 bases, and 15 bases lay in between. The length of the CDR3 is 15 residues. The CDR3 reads CASRGRGGSTDTQYF. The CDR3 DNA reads TGTGCCAGCCGAGGACGAGGCGGAAGCACAGATACGCAGTATTTT.

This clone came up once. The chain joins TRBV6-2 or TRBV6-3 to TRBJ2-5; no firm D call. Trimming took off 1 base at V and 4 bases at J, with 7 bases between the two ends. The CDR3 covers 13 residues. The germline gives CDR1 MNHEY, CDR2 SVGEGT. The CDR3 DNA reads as TGTGCCAGCAGTTACTTGGTGGGAGAGACCCAGTACTTC. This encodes CASSYLVGETQYF.

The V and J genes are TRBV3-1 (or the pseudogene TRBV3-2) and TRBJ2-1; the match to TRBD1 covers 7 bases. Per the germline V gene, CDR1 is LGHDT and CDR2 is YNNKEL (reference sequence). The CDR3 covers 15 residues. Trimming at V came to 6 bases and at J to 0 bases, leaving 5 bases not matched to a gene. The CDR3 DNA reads TGTGCCAGCAGTCACAGGGGAAACTCCTACAATGAGCAGTTCTTC. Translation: CASSHRGNSYNEQFF.

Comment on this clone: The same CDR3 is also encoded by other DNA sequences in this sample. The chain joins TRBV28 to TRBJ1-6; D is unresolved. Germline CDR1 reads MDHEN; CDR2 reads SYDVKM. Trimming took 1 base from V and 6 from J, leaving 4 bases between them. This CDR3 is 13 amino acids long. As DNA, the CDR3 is TGTGCCAGCAGTTTATCGGGTAATTCACCCCTCCACTTT. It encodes CASSLSGNSPLHF.

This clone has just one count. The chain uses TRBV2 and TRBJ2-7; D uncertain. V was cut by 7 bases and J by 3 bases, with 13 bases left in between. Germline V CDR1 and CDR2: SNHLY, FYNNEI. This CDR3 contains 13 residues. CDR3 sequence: CASIHTDGYEQYF. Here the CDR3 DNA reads TGTGCCAGCATACACACCGACGGCTACGAGCAGTACTTC.

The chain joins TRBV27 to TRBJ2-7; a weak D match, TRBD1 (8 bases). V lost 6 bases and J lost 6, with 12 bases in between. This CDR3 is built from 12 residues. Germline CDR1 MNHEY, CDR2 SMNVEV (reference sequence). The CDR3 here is CASRTGGAEQYF. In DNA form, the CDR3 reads TGTGCCAGCAGAACAGGGGGGGCCGAGCAGTACTTC.

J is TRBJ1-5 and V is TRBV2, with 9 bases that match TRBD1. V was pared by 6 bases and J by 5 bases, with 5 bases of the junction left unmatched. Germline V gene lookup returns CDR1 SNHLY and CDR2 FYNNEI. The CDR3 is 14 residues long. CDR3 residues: CASSPGQGHQPQHF. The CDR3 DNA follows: TGTGCCAGCAGCCCGGGACAGGGCCATCAGCCCCAGCATTTT.

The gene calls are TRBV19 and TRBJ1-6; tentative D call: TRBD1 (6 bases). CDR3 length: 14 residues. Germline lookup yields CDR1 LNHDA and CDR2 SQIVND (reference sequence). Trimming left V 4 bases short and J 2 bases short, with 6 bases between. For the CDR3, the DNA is TGTGCCAGTAGTAGGGACACCTATAATTCACCCCTCCACTTT. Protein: CASSRDTYNSPLHF.

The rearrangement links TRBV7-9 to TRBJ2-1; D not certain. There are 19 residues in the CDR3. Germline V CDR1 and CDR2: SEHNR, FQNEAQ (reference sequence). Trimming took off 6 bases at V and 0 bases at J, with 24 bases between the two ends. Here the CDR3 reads CASSSTELDLQSSYNEQFF. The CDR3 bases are TGTGCCAGCAGTTCCACTGAGCTAGACCTCCAGAGCTCCTACAATGAGCAGTTCTTC.

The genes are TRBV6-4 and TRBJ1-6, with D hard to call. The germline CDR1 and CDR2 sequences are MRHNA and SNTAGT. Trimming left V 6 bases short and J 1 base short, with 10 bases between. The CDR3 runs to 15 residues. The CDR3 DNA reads TGTGCCAGCAGGGCCGGAGATTCCTATAATTCACCCCTCCACTTT. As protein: CASRAGDSYNSPLHF.

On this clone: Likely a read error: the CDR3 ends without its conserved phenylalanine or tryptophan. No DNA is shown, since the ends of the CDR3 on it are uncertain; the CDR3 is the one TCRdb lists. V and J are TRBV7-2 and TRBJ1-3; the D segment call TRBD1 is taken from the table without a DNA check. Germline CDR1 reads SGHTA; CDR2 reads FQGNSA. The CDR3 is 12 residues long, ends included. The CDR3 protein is CASSSPGQPPNL.

The CDR3 reads CASSSLGGNEQFF. The CDR3 nucleotides read TGCGCCAGCAGCTCCCTCGGGGGCAATGAGCAGTTCTTC. The chain recombines TRBV5-1 with TRBJ2-1; D possibly corresponds to TRBD2 (6 bases). Deletions cut 3 bases from V and 6 bases from J, with 10 bases between. CDR1 and CDR2 (germline): SGHRS, YFSETQ. The CDR3 is 13 amino acids.